This T cell receptor beta chain was recorded in a study of monozygotic twins with inflammatory bowel disease. General observations from the study: Repertoire similarity was not found to differ between concordant and discordant twins, possibly from limited power. Inverse Simpson values showed less TCRbeta diversity in IBD patients than in their healthy co-twins. Versus healthy twins, IBD patients showed fewer clonotypes shared with others, especially with disease activity.

Skipping T cell sorting, the study isolated total RNA directly from whole blood. From the 5' RACE reads, TCRdb lists one entry per CDR3 protein and no DNA. This sample's table has 440,000 or so distinct CDR3 sequences. About this clonotype: Its antigen remains unidentified.

The length of the CDR3 is 13 residues. The germline V gene encodes CDR1 LNHDA and CDR2 SQIVND (reference sequence). The clonotype originates from a human donor with ulcerative colitis or Crohn's disease, or a healthy co-twin of an affected twin (not recorded which). V is TRBV19 and J is TRBJ1-2; checking the TCRdb D call of TRBD1 is not possible without DNA. Sequenced: blood. This CDR3 is CASNSPEFYGYTF.